Listed here are 18 T cell receptor beta chains from one sample, sequenced in a study of blood T cell repertoires in COVID-19. Profiled with immunoSEQ multiplex PCR; TCRdb holds only in-frame clones, not every one. The sample yields roughly 180,000 clones, approximately 84% seen once. Sequenced material: peripheral blood. These receptors originate from a woman between 50 and 59 years old with COVID-19, enrolled during active disease.

The chain has TRBV9 and TRBJ1-5; 7 bases map to TRBD1. This CDR3 is built from 15 residues. The germline V gene encodes CDR1 SGDLS and CDR2 YYNGEE. V was clipped by 0 bases and J by 9 bases; unmatched bases: 9. This chain's CDR3 is CASSVESATGWPQHF. The CDR3 region has the DNA TGTGCCAGCAGCGTAGAGTCCGCGACAGGGTGGCCCCAGCATTTT.

With respect to this clone: The junction differs from germline at one of its ends, possibly a read error. The chain links TRBV7-9 to TRBJ1-1; D not certain. The CDR3 runs 14 residues. CDR1 is SEHNR, CDR2 FQNEAQ, per germline (reference sequence). The CDR3 sequence is CTSSSHLQDTEAFF. The DNA of the CDR3 is TGTACCAGCAGCTCCCATCTTCAGGACACTGAAGCTTTCTTT.

The gene calls are TRBV3-1 (or the pseudogene TRBV3-2) and TRBJ1-2; 7 bases match TRBD1. CDR1 LGHDT and CDR2 YNNKEL come from the germline V gene (reference sequence). The CDR3 is 14 residues long. Germline trimming cut 0 bases from V and 8 bases from J; bases unmatched to any gene: 6. CDR3 DNA sequence: TGTGCCAGCAGCCAAGATCCGGGACAGAAAGGCTACACCTTC. It translates to CASSQDPGQKGYTF.

This rearrangement joins TRBV10-3 to TRBJ2-7; 12 bases agree with TRBD1. The CDR3 contains 15 residues. CDR1 is ENHRY, CDR2 SYGVKD, per germline. The J segment lost 6 bases and the V segment lost 0 bases, leaving 3 bases of the junction unmatched. The CDR3 region has the DNA TGTGCCATCAGTGAGTCGGGACAGGGGGCAGGCGAGCAGTACTTC. Its protein product is CAISESGQGAGEQYF.

V is TRBV6-6 and J is TRBJ1-3; 8 bases are shared with TRBD1. CDR1 and CDR2 (germline): MNHNY, SVGAGI (reference sequence). Losses at the gene ends were 2 bases for V and 4 bases for J; bases not matched to a gene: 7. This CDR3 contains 16 residues. In DNA form, the CDR3 reads TGTGCCAGCAGTTACCCACAGGGGGATCAAGGAAACACCATATATTTT. Protein sequence: CASSYPQGDQGNTIYF.

V is TRBV18 and J is TRBJ2-3; D perhaps matches TRBD2 (5 bases). The germline V and J ends were trimmed by 3 bases and 2 bases, with 6 bases remaining between them. The CDR3 consists of 13 residues. Germline-derived CDR1 and CDR2 are KGHSH and LQKENI. CDR3 amino acids: CASSPDYTDTQYF. Written as DNA, the CDR3 is TGTGCCAGCTCACCTGACTACACAGATACGCAGTATTTT. Looking up the rest from reference TRBV18 and TRBJ2-3 gives the full variable domain: NAGVMQNPRHLVRRRGQEARLRCSPMKGHSHVYWYRQLPEEGLKFMVYLQKENIIDESGMPKERFSAEFPKEGPSILRIQQVVRGDSAAYFCASSPDYTDTQYFGPGTRLTVL.

The J gene is TRBJ2-1, the V gene TRBV10-2, with 11 bases lining up with TRBD2. Germline loops: CDR1 WSHSY, CDR2 SAAADI. Trimming removed 8 bases from V and 4 bases from J; junction bases left unmatched: 4. This CDR3 contains 14 residues. CDR3 nucleotides: TGCGCCAGCGAGACTAGCGGGGCTTACAATGAGCAGTTCTTC. This codes for CASETSGAYNEQFF.

The chain combines TRBV3-1 (or the pseudogene TRBV3-2) with TRBJ2-2, with D unclear. Germline V CDR1 and CDR2: LGHDT, YNNKEL (reference sequence). The CDR3 covers 14 residues. The germline V and J ends were trimmed by 1 base and 5 bases, with 8 bases remaining between them. The CDR3: CASSQAALTGELFF. CDR3 nucleotides: TGTGCCAGCAGCCAAGCAGCGTTGACCGGGGAGCTGTTTTTT.

The chain couples TRBV18 to TRBJ1-3; 9 bases line up with TRBD1. The CDR3 is 16 residues long. V was pared by 3 bases and J by 2 bases, with 5 bases of the junction left unmatched. Germline V CDR1 and CDR2: KGHSH, LQKENI. The CDR3 reads CASSPGTGLTGNTIYF. In DNA form, the CDR3 reads TGTGCCAGCTCACCCGGGACAGGGTTAACTGGAAACACCATATATTTT.

In DNA form, the CDR3 reads TGCAGTGCTCTGGGCCACAGTGAGCAGTTCTTC. Its protein product is CSALGHSEQFF. The V gene is TRBV20-1, the J gene TRBJ2-1; no definite D call. CDR1 DFQATT and CDR2 SNEGSKA come from the germline V gene (reference sequence). The germline V and J ends were trimmed by 5 bases and 9 bases, with 11 bases remaining between them. This CDR3 has 11 amino acids.

The chain has TRBV7-2 and TRBJ2-7, with 7 bases fitting TRBD2. The junction had 4 bases not matched to a gene; V was cut back by 0 bases and J by 2 bases. The CDR3 has 15 amino acids. The V gene's germline CDR1 is SGHTA and CDR2 FQGNSA. CDR3 sequence reads: CASSLALRGAYEQYF. Here the CDR3 DNA reads TGTGCCAGCAGCTTAGCGCTACGGGGGGCCTACGAGCAGTACTTC.

V is TRBV10-3 and J is TRBJ2-7; D is perhaps TRBD1 (5 bases). Germline-derived CDR1 and CDR2 are ENHRY and SYGVKD. Trimming took off 4 bases at V and 2 bases at J, with 9 bases between the two ends. The CDR3 has 13 residues. The DNA for the CDR3 is TGTGCCATCAGTGGACAGATAACCTACGAGCAGTACTTC. Amino acid sequence: CAISGQITYEQYF.

The J gene is TRBJ2-5, the V gene TRBV5-1, with TRBD2 matching 13 bases. With 3 bases clipped from V and 5 bases from J, the junction kept 7 bases outside the gene matches. CDR3 size: 16 residues. CDR1 is SGHRS, CDR2 YFSETQ, per germline. CDR3 amino acids: CASSSRTSGGRETQYF. The CDR3 DNA reads TGCGCCAGCAGCTCACGGACTAGCGGGGGCAGGGAGACCCAGTACTTC.

The CDR3 nucleotides are TGTGCCAGCAGCTTTGATCGGGACAAGTTCTACGAGCAGTACTTC. Protein product: CASSFDRDKFYEQYF. The chain has TRBV11-3 and TRBJ2-7, with a weak D call TRBD1 (6 bases). The CDR3 runs to 15 residues. Germline CDR1 is SGHNT and CDR2 is YENEEA. V was cut by 3 bases and J by 3 bases, with 15 bases left in between.

The chain joins TRBV7-3 to TRBJ2-7, with 11 bases that match TRBD2. V gave up 5 bases and J gave up 5 bases; unmatched junction bases: 8. The CDR3 consists of 15 residues. The germline gives CDR1 SGHTA, CDR2 FQGTGA. In DNA form, the CDR3 reads TGTGCCAGCAGCCGCCGTAGCGGGGGGGCGGACGAGCAGTACTTC. This gives the protein CASSRRSGGADEQYF. The whole variable domain, filled in from reference TRBV7-3 and TRBJ2-7, reads GAGVSQTPSNKVTEKGKYVELRCDPISGHTALYWYRQSLGQGPEFLIYFQGTGAADDSGLPNDRFFAVRPEGSVSTLKIQRTERGDSAVYLCASSRRSGGADEQYFGPGTRLTVT.

The rearrangement uses TRBV14 and TRBJ1-2; D unclear. This CDR3 comprises 14 residues. Trimming took 1 base from V and 3 from J, leaving 9 bases between them. Germline V gene lookup returns CDR1 SGHDN and CDR2 FVKESK. The CDR3 protein is CASSQGLLYYGYTF. Here the CDR3 DNA reads TGTGCCAGCAGCCAAGGACTGCTCTACTATGGCTACACCTTC.

The J gene is TRBJ2-4, the V gene TRBV5-8; 8 bases match TRBD1. This CDR3 spans 17 amino acids. CDR1 SGHTS and CDR2 YDEGEE come from the germline V gene. J was trimmed by 1 base and V by 1 base; bases with no gene match: 7. CDR3 amino acids: CASSLLPTGVAKNIQYF. The CDR3 region has the DNA TGTGCCAGCAGCTTGTTACCGACAGGGGTGGCCAAAAACATTCAGTACTTC.

This chain's CDR3 is CASRKDKSYGYTF. As DNA, the CDR3 is TGTGCCAGCAGAAAAGACAAAAGCTATGGCTACACCTTC. The V gene is TRBV2, the J gene TRBJ1-2; D ambiguous. CDR1 and CDR2 (germline): SNHLY, FYNNEI. CDR3 length equals 13 residues. Trimming left V 6 bases short and J 4 bases short, with 12 bases between.